The 5 T cell receptor beta chains below were found in one sample sequenced in a study of shared clonotypes between healthy human individuals. Repertoires were generated with immunoSEQ multiplex PCR, while TCRdb's copy carries only in-frame clones and drops some. The data contain about 460,000 clones, 75% to 80% of them singletons. The source material was PBMCs. The receptors derive from a woman in her thirties or forties in good health. Some clones in this sample may be carry-over from other donors' samples.

This sequence joins TRBV28 and TRBJ2-7; 7 nucleotides match TRBD2. Germline V lookup: CDR1 MDHEN, CDR2 SYDVKM. Trimming at V came to 3 bases and at J to 5 bases, leaving 10 bases not matched to a gene. The CDR3 consists of 15 residues. The chain's CDR3 is CASSLPPGGWDEQYF. The CDR3 region has the DNA TGTGCCAGCAGTTTGCCTCCGGGAGGTTGGGACGAGCAGTACTTC.

A note on this clone: The germline gene is not matched at one end of the junction; a read error may be the cause. The V gene is TRBV7-2, the J gene TRBJ2-7; D is possibly TRBD1 or TRBD2 (5 bases each). The CDR3 sequence is 12 residues long. Germline lookup yields CDR1 SGHTA and CDR2 FQGNSA. CDR3 residues: CASSLDGGEQYF. The CDR3 region has the DNA TGTGCCAGCAGTTTAGATGGGGGCGAGCAGTACTTC.

Note on this clone: A single base is all that separates this from a far larger clone, so a read error is likely. This chain connects TRBV10-1 to TRBJ2-7; 9 bases are a match to TRBD2. CDR3 length: 15 amino acids. V trimming: 2 bases; J trimming: 2 bases; junction bases outside the gene matches: 4. CDR1 and CDR2 from the germline V gene are WNHNN and SYGVQD (reference sequence). The CDR3 loop is CASSEIRGGAYEQYF. As DNA, the CDR3 is TGCGCCAGCAGTGAGATTCGCGGGGGGGCCTACGAGCAGTACTTC.

This clone was seen many times. Other DNA sequences within the sample encode an identical CDR3. The chain employs TRBV4-3 and TRBJ2-7; weak D call: TRBD2 (6 bases). CDR1 is LGHNA, CDR2 YSLEER, per germline. The V end was cut by 0 bases, the J end by 5 bases, with 17 bases between. The CDR3 is 16 amino acids. The CDR3 DNA sequence: TGCGCCAGCAGCCAAGATTGGGGGGAAGGCGGCCACGAGCAGTACTTC. Residues: CASSQDWGEGGHEQYF.

On this clone itself: A read error is likely here: a far larger clone is one base away. The same CDR3 also results from other DNA sequences found in this sample. The genes are TRBV2 and TRBJ1-6; D unclear. The germline V and J ends were trimmed by 4 bases and 7 bases, with 11 bases remaining between them. This CDR3 comprises 14 residues. Germline CDR1 SNHLY, CDR2 FYNNEI. The CDR3 DNA reads as TGTGCCAGCAGTGTCGAGGCTTGGAATTCACCCCTCCACTTT. Protein: CASSVEAWNSPLHF.